This T cell receptor (beta chain) stems from a study of T cells in Graves' hyperthyroidism and ophthalmopathy. Findings and limits, study-wide: Most thyroid clonotypes expanded above 0.001 appeared in blood too.

Trimming at V came to 3 bases and at J to 6 bases, leaving 12 bases not matched to a gene. The CDR3 is made up of 17 amino acids. Germline CDR1 reads LNHDA; CDR2 reads SQIVND (reference sequence). Patients aged 18 to 65 had newly diagnosed hyperthyroidism lasting under 2 months. Pregnant or lactating patients were excluded, as were those with uncontrolled infection or other autoimmune disease. Together with thyroid ultrasound, orbital computed tomography, serum thyroxine and TRAb, clinical symptoms were used for diagnoses. Researchers amplified the TCR beta CDR3 regions from RNA transcripts. The HTBI set primed first-round TCR CDR3 RT-PCR. In TCRdb, the multiplex PCR reads were re-called with MiXCR into one record per CDR3 protein. This sample has 500,000 to 750,000 distinct CDR3 sequences, with about 43% found just once. This clonotype came up a few times. What it binds is unknown.

This chain uses TRBV19 with TRBJ1-5; 9 nucleotides agree with TRBD1. This clonotype was sampled from a young woman with Graves' hyperthyroidism. Sequencing was performed on peripheral blood or thyroid tissue (not recorded which). CDR3 sequence (DNA): TGTGCCAGTAGTATTTGGACAGGGGTAGAGGGGTCTCAGCCCCAGCATTTT. Translation gives CASSIWTGVEGSQPQHF.